This TCR beta chain was obtained from a study of control samples from healthy donors and cancer patients. Profiling relied on immunoSEQ multiplex PCR, and the TCRdb table lists in-frame clones only, not all of them. There are about 54,000 clones in the sample; 95% to 97% occur only once, and about 2% lies in the top ten. This CDR3 region has 15 residues. Per germline, CDR1 MNHEY and CDR2 SMNVEV (reference sequence). V shed 3 bases and J 6 bases; nucleotides not matched to a gene: 4. The material sequenced was blood. The chain combines TRBV27 with TRBJ2-1; 11 bases align to TRBD1. This receptor was obtained from a woman aged 25 to 39 in good health. For the CDR3, the DNA is TGTGCCAGCAGTTTCGGGACAGGGGGAGGCAATGAGCAGTTCTTC. It translates to CASSFGTGGGNEQFF.